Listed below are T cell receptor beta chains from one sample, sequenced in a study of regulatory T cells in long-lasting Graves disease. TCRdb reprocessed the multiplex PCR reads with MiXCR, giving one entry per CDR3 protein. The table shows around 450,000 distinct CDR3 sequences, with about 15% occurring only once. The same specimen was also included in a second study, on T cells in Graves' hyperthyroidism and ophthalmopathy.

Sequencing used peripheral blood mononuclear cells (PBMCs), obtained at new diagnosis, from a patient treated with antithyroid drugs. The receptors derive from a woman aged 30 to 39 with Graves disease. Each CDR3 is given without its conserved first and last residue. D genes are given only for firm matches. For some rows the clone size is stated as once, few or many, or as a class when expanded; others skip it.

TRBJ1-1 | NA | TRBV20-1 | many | SAAKGDTEAF
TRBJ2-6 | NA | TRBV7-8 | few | ASSPTRISSGANVLT
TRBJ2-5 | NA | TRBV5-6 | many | ASSTSETQY
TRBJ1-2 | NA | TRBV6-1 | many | ASSEGADYGYT
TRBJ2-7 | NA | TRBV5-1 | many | ASRAASSYEQY
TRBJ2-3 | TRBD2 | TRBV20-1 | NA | SASSIAGGSTDTQY
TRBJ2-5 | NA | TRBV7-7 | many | ASSPGQGRQETQY
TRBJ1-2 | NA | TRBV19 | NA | ASRQGSYGYT
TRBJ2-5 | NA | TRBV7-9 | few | ASSFYRRETQY
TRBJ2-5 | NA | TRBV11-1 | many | ASSVDEETQY
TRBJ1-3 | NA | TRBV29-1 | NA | SVEYGGGHAGNTIY
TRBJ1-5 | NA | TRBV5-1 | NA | ASSEGHKEPNQPQH
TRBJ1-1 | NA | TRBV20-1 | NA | SAGRAGETEAF
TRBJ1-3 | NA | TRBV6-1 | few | ASSKFSDRVSGNTIY
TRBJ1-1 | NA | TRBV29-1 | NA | SVAGLRGTEAF
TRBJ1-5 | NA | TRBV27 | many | ASSLSYSNQPQH
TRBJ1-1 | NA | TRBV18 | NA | ASSPLGPDTEAF
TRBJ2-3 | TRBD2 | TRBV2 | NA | ASKRLALTGDTQY
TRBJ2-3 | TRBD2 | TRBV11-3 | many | ASSPPGLAGRVDTQY
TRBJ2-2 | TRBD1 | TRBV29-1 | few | SVKGQGNTGELF
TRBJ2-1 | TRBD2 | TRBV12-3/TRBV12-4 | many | ASRGTSAHEQF
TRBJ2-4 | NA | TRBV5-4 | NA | ASSLGGTDAPIQY
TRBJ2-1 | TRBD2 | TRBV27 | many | ASSSGTSGTLNEQF
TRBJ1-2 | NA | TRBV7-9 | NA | ASSSQGNSGGYT
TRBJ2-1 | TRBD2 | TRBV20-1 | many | SAQGRLAGYNEQF
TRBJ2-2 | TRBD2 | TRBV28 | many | ASSLSLAGGNTGELF
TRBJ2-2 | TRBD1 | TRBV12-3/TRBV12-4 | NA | ASSLRDRNTGELF